This T cell receptor beta chain comes out of a study of blood T cells in healthy people across ages. Study results and caveats: Expanded clonotype shifts may have been confounded, as the donors had an unknown CMV status.

CDR1 is SGDLS, CDR2 YYNGEE, per germline. This CDR3 spans 15 amino acids. Only a few counts were recorded for this clonotype. The antigen is unknown. At one end the junction does not follow the germline gene, possibly because of a read error. The second PCR ran roughly 7 to 11 cycles with a sample-barcoded 5' primer and J-beta primers. TCRdb re-called the 5' RACE reads with MiXCR, one entry per CDR3 protein. The sample holds approximately 900,000 distinct CDR3 sequences; around 29% are singletons and the top ten take roughly 10%. This sample also belongs to another study, concerning T cells of mothers and their children.

The chain carries TRBV9 and TRBJ1-5, with D unresolved. This receptor was obtained from a middle-aged woman in good health. Sequencing was performed on blood. CDR3 DNA: TGTGCCAGCAGCGTAGATGGGCAGAACAATCAGCTCCAGCATTTT. Protein: CASSVDGQNNQLQHF.